These T cell receptor beta chains were read from a single sample in a study of somatic mutations in cytotoxic T cells in rheumatoid arthritis. TCRdb keeps only in-frame clones here, not all; method: immunoSEQ multiplex PCR. Of approximately 17,000 clones listed, about 83% are singletons. Sequencing used CD8+ T cells sorted from blood. These receptors were obtained from an adult with rheumatoid arthritis. Each CDR3 is given with its conserved first and last residue. D genes are given only for firm matches. Expanded clones get a size class; other rows say once, few or many, or leave the size out.

clone size: NA
J gene: TRBJ1-2
D gene: NA
V gene: TRBV9
CDR3 protein: CASSSRGSYTF
CDR3 DNA: TGTGCCAGCAGCTCCCGAGGGAGCTACACCTTC

clone size: NA
J gene: TRBJ2-5
D gene: NA
V gene: TRBV4-1
CDR3 protein: CASSQDRGAGMETQYF
CDR3 DNA: TGCGCCAGCAGCCAAGATCGGGGGGCGGGCATGGAGACCCAGTACTTC

clone size: NA
J gene: TRBJ2-1
D gene: TRBD2
V gene: TRBV11-2
CDR3 protein: CASSLPSGPNEQFF
CDR3 DNA: TGTGCCAGCAGCCTCCCTAGCGGGCCAAATGAGCAGTTCTTC

clone size: NA
J gene: TRBJ2-1
D gene: NA
V gene: TRBV4-1
CDR3 protein: CASSQDAGNEQFF
CDR3 DNA: TGCGCCAGCAGCCAAGATGCGGGGAATGAGCAGTTCTTC

clone size: NA
J gene: TRBJ2-5
D gene: NA
V gene: TRBV11-2
CDR3 protein: CASSPDSSPLEAYF
CDR3 DNA: TGTGCCAGCAGCCCCGACAGCTCCCCGTTAGAGGCGTACTTC

clone size: NA
J gene: TRBJ2-1
D gene: NA
V gene: TRBV14
CDR3 protein: CASSHLAVGSYNEQFF
CDR3 DNA: TGTGCCAGCAGCCACTTAGCGGTGGGGTCCTACAATGAGCAGTTCTTC

clone size: once
J gene: TRBJ2-7
D gene: TRBD1
V gene: TRBV5-1
CDR3 protein: CASSLGQGAYEQYF
CDR3 DNA: TGCGCCAGCAGCTTGGGTCAGGGGGCCTACGAGCAGTACTTC

clone size: NA
J gene: TRBJ2-5
D gene: NA
V gene: TRBV2
CDR3 protein: CATRGETQYF
CDR3 DNA: TGTGCCACAAGAGGAGAGACCCAGTACTTC

clone size: NA
J gene: TRBJ1-1
D gene: NA
V gene: TRBV4-1
CDR3 protein: CASSHIGRARSEAFF
CDR3 DNA: TGCGCCAGCAGCCATATCGGTCGGGCTCGGAGTGAAGCTTTCTTT

clone size: NA
J gene: TRBJ1-3
D gene: TRBD1
V gene: TRBV30
CDR3 protein: CAWSATRADRDTYSGNTIYF
CDR3 DNA: TGTGCCTGGAGTGCCACGAGGGCGGACAGGGACACTTACTCTGGAAACACCATATATTTT

clone size: NA
J gene: TRBJ1-2
D gene: NA
V gene: TRBV13
CDR3 protein: CASSQGGTNYGYTF
CDR3 DNA: TGTGCCAGCAGCCAAGGGGGAACTAACTATGGCTACACCTTC